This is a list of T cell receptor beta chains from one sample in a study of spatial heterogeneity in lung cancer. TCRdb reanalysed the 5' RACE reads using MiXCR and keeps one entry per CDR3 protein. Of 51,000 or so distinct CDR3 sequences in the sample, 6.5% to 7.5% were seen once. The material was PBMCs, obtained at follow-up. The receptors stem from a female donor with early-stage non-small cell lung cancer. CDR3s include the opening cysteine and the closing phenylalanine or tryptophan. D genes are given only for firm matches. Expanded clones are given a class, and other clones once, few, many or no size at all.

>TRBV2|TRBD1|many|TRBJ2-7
CASRGTGASYEQYF
TGTGCCAGCAGGGGGACAGGAGCGTCCTACGAGCAGTACTTC
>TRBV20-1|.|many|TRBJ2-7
CSARDGAAGSYEQYF
TGCAGTGCTAGAGATGGGGCGGCAGGCTCCTACGAGCAGTACTTC
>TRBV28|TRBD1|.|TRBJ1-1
CASSLPSTTGGDTEAFF
TGTGCCAGCAGTTTACCCTCCACTACAGGGGGGGACACTGAAGCTTTCTTT
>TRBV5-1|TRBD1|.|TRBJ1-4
CASSTTGVGEKLFF
TGCGCCAGCAGCACAACAGGGGTCGGGGAAAAACTGTTTTTT
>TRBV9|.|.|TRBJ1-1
CASSPWVGGMNTEAFF
TGTGCCAGCAGCCCATGGGTGGGGGGGATGAACACTGAAGCTTTCTTT
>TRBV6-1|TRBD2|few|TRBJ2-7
CASSVQLAGGSYEQYF
TGTGCCAGCAGTGTCCAACTAGCGGGGGGTTCCTACGAGCAGTACTTC
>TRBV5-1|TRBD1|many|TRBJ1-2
CASSREGGAGYGYTF
TGCGCCAGCAGTCGGGAAGGGGGCGCCGGCTATGGCTACACCTTC
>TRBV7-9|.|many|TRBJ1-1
CASSFFTDGSRAFF
TGTGCCAGCAGCTTTTTTACGGATGGATCCCGGGCTTTCTTT
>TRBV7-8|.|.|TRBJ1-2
CASSLAKSAGRGNYGYTF
TGTGCCAGCAGCTTAGCGAAATCAGCAGGGCGCGGTAACTATGGCTACACCTTC
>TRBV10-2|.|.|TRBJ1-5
CASSESHIKGSNQPQHF
TGCGCCAGCAGTGAGTCCCATATTAAAGGAAGCAATCAGCCCCAGCATTTT
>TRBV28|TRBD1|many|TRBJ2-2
CASSLLGTGKTGELFF
TGTGCCAGCAGTTTGCTCGGGACAGGAAAAACCGGGGAGCTGTTTTTT
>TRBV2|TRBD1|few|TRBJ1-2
CASSEDRPEGYTF
TGTGCCAGCAGTGAGGACAGGCCGGAGGGCTACACCTTC
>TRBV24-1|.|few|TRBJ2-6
CATSPTGANVLTF
TGTGCCACTTCACCCACTGGGGCCAACGTCCTGACTTTC
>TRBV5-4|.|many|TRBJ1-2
CASSRSMVPNYGYTF
TGTGCCAGCAGCCGCTCGATGGTCCCGAACTATGGCTACACCTTC
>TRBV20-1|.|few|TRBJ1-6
CSARSLGQVNSPLHF
TGCAGTGCTAGATCCCTCGGGCAGGTCAATTCACCCCTCCACTTT
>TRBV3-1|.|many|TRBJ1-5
CASSRKKNQPQHF
TGTGCCAGCAGCCGAAAGAAAAATCAGCCCCAGCATTTT
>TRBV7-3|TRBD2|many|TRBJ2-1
CASSLKSPSGGYYNEQFF
TGTGCCAGCAGCTTAAAGTCCCCTAGCGGGGGGTACTACAATGAGCAGTTCTTC
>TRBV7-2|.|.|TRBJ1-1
CASSPPFRGETEAFF
TGTGCCAGCTCCCCTCCTTTTAGGGGAGAGACTGAAGCTTTCTTT
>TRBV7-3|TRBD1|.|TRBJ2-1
CASSLEGQAYNEQFF
TGTGCCAGCAGCCTTGAGGGACAGGCGTACAATGAGCAGTTCTTC
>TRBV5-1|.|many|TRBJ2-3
CASSRAGTREDTQYF
TGCGCCAGCAGCCGAGCGGGGACAAGGGAAGATACGCAGTATTTT
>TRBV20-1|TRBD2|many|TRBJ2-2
CSARPPSGTGELFF
TGCAGTGCAAGGCCGCCTAGCGGGACCGGGGAGCTGTTTTTT
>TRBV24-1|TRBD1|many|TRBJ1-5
CATSGIGTGNQPQHF
TGTGCCACCAGTGGGATCGGGACAGGCAATCAGCCCCAGCATTTT
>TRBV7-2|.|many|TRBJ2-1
CASILAGARKEQFF
TGTGCCAGCATCCTCGCGGGGGCTAGGAAAGAGCAGTTCTTC
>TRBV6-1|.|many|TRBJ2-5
CASRASAGETQYF
TGTGCCAGCCGGGCTTCGGCAGGGGAGACCCAGTACTTC
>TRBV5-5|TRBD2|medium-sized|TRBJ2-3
CATLAGALGADTQYF
TGTGCCACATTAGCGGGGGCCCTAGGGGCAGATACGCAGTATTTT
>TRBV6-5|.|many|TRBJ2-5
CASSNTPFYGTQYF
TGTGCCAGCAGTAACACTCCGTTCTATGGGACCCAGTACTTC
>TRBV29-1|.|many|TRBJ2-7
CSVRQRESYEQYF
TGCAGCGTCCGGCAGAGGGAATCCTACGAGCAGTACTTC
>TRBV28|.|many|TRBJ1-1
CASSLWAATEAFF
TGTGCCAGCAGTTTATGGGCAGCTACTGAAGCTTTCTTT
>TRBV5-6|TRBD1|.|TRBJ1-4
CASSRPGTGVEKLFF
TGTGCCAGCAGCCGCCCAGGGACAGGGGTCGAAAAACTGTTTTTT
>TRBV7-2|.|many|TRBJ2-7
CASSSFDSFEQYF
TGTGCCAGCAGCTCCTTCGACAGTTTCGAGCAGTACTTC
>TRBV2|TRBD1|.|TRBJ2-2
CASTVQGAGELFF
TGTGCCAGCACTGTCCAGGGGGCCGGGGAGCTGTTTTTT
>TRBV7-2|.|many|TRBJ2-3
CASSLRWASTDTQYF
TGTGCCAGCAGCTTAAGGTGGGCTAGCACAGATACGCAGTATTTT
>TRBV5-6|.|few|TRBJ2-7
CASSLGLSNEQYF
TGTGCCAGCAGCTTGGGTCTAAGTAACGAGCAGTACTTC
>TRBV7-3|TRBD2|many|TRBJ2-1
CASSRTSGGVLGSYNEQFF
TGTGCCAGCAGTCGGACTAGCGGGGGAGTACTAGGTTCCTACAATGAGCAGTTCTTC
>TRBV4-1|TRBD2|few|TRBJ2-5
CASSQDVLGASGGRVYQETQYF
TGCGCCAGCAGCCAAGATGTCTTAGGGGCTAGCGGGGGGCGAGTGTACCAAGAGACCCAGTACTTC
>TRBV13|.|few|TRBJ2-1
CASSSPGRGYNEQFF
TGTGCCAGCAGCTCTCCAGGAAGAGGGTACAATGAGCAGTTCTTC
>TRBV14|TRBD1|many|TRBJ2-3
CASSLDRGTDTQYF
TGTGCCAGCAGTTTGGACAGGGGCACAGATACGCAGTATTTT
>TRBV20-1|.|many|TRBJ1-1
CSASRGYTEAFF
TGCAGTGCCTCTAGAGGGTACACTGAAGCTTTCTTT
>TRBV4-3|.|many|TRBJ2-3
CASSQEEGQSFTDTQYF
TGCGCCAGCAGCCAAGAAGAGGGTCAGAGCTTCACAGATACGCAGTATTTT
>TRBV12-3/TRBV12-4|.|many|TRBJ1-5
CASSLAPGTRQPQHF
TGTGCCAGCAGTTTAGCGCCAGGGACGCGTCAGCCCCAGCATTTT
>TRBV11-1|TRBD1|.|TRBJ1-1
CASSPGGTEAFF
TGTGCCAGCAGCCCAGGGGGGACTGAAGCTTTCTTT